This T cell receptor beta chain was profiled in a study of blood T cell repertoires in COVID-19. Method: immunoSEQ multiplex PCR; TCRdb's copy keeps in-frame clones and lacks some. The table records about 260,000 clones, 80% to 90% of them present only once. V was trimmed by 5 bases and J by 0 bases, leaving 11 bases between them. The CDR3 extends over 15 amino acids. Germline loops: CDR1 LNHNV, CDR2 YYDKDF (reference sequence). Input material: PBMCs or T cells enriched from blood (not recorded which). The clonotype was recovered from a man aged 45-65 years who had been exposed to COVID-19. The chain combines TRBV15 with TRBJ1-5; weak D call: TRBD1 (5 bases). The DNA of the CDR3 is TGTGCCACCAGCGCAAGACAGTATAGCAATCAGCCCCAGCATTTT. This gives the protein CATSARQYSNQPQHF.